These 28 T cell receptor beta chains were all obtained from the same sample, sequenced in a study of T cell responses to AZD1222 COVID-19 vaccine. TCRdb's table, derived via immunoSEQ multiplex PCR, lists solely in-frame clones and lacks some. The table records about 100,000 clones, around 90% of them present only once. The sequencing here drew on peripheral blood, taken on day 0 of AZD1222 vaccination. The receptors originated from an adult in good health.

The chain combines TRBV12-3 or TRBV12-4 with TRBJ2-3; D unclear. Trimming removed 2 bases from V and 7 bases from J, with 10 bases in between. CDR3 size: 13 residues. This chain's CDR3 is CASSLYSRHTQYF. In DNA, the CDR3 is TGTGCCAGCAGTTTATACTCACGGCATACGCAGTATTTT.

This clone was detected only a few times. The chain carries TRBV5-1 and TRBJ1-1; D unclear. The CDR3 spans 13 residues. Trimming shortened V by 2 bases and J by 0 bases, and 5 bases separated the two germline ends. CDR1 and CDR2 (germline): SGHRS, YFSETQ. This CDR3 is CASSFRLNTEAFF. In DNA form, the CDR3 reads TGCGCCAGCAGCTTTCGGTTGAACACTGAAGCTTTCTTT.

The chain employs TRBV18 and TRBJ1-3; D is unclear. The CDR3 totals 13 residues. Per the germline V gene, CDR1 is KGHSH and CDR2 is LQKENI. Trimming removed 4 bases from V and 4 bases from J, with 8 bases in between. The CDR3: CASSLSGGNTIYF. DNA of the CDR3: TGTGCCAGCTCACTATCGGGGGGAAACACCATATATTTT.

A few counts support this clone. The chain employs TRBV9 and TRBJ2-1; D is uncertain. Deletions cut 4 bases from V and 9 bases from J, with 17 bases between. The germline CDR1 and CDR2 sequences are SGDLS and YYNGEE. This CDR3 is built from 14 residues. This chain's CDR3 is CASSPRDRIGEQFF. The CDR3 bases are TGTGCCAGCAGCCCCCGAGACCGCATCGGTGAGCAGTTCTTC.

V usage is TRBV15 and J usage is TRBJ1-1, with 7 bases matching TRBD1. The CDR3 covers 13 residues. Germline assignment: CDR1 LNHNV and CDR2 YYDKDF (reference sequence). V was clipped by 5 bases and J by 4 bases; unmatched bases: 4. The CDR3 protein is CATSLRDSTEAFF. DNA for the CDR3: TGTGCCACCAGCCTGAGGGACAGCACTGAAGCTTTCTTT.

The gene calls are TRBV7-9 and TRBJ1-2; D perhaps matches TRBD1 (5 bases). Trimming shortened V by 5 bases and J by 0 bases, and 13 bases separated the two germline ends. CDR3 length: 15 amino acids. CDR1 is SEHNR and CDR2 is FQNEAQ in the germline V gene (reference sequence). The CDR3 loop reads CASSPLGVPNYGYTF. CDR3 DNA sequence: TGTGCCAGCAGCCCACTGGGGGTTCCTAACTATGGCTACACCTTC.

V and J are TRBV6-5 and TRBJ1-1; 8 bases fit TRBD1. The CDR3 is 15 amino acids. Germline CDR1 and CDR2: MNHEY and SVGAGI. The J segment lost 1 base and the V segment lost 7 bases, leaving 8 bases of the junction unmatched. This chain's CDR3 is CASTVRTGGNTEAFF. The DNA of the CDR3 is TGTGCCAGCACCGTCCGAACAGGGGGGAACACTGAAGCTTTCTTT.

V usage is TRBV30 and J usage is TRBJ2-6, with 7 bases that match TRBD1. CDR1 is GTSNPN, CDR2 SVGIG, per germline (reference sequence). The J segment lost 0 bases and the V segment lost 8 bases, leaving 10 bases of the junction unmatched. The CDR3 consists of 16 residues. The CDR3 nucleotides are TGTGCCGCTGACAGGGAGAGACTCTCTGGGGCCAACGTCCTGACTTTC. Translated: CAADRERLSGANVLTF.

The chain joins TRBV7-9 to TRBJ2-1, with 9 nucleotides matching TRBD2. Losses at the gene ends were 4 bases for V and 10 bases for J; bases not matched to a gene: 8. The germline V gene has CDR1 SEHNR and CDR2 FQNEAQ (reference sequence). The CDR3 has 14 residues. CDR3 bases: TGTGCCAGCAGCTCGGGACTAGCTATTTTAGAGCAGTTCTTC. This codes for CASSSGLAILEQFF.

The rearrangement joins TRBV7-3 to TRBJ2-7; 7 bases are shared with TRBD2. The germline CDR1 and CDR2 sequences are SGHTA and FQGTGA. The CDR3 is 15 amino acids. The V and J ends lost 3 bases and 2 bases, in that order; junction bases with no gene match: 7. The CDR3 is CASSFGPRGAYEQYF. The CDR3 DNA reads as TGTGCCAGCAGCTTCGGGCCTCGGGGGGCCTACGAGCAGTACTTC.

This clone was seen only a few times. V is TRBV15 and J is TRBJ2-1, with 11 bases lining up with TRBD2. Germline V gene data show CDR1 as LNHNV and CDR2 as YYDKDF (reference sequence). Trimming cost V 0 bases and J 4 bases; bases outside gene matches: 5. This CDR3 has 17 residues. The CDR3 sequence: CATSRDNSGGVYNEQFF. The CDR3 DNA is TGTGCCACCAGCAGAGATAATAGCGGGGGGGTTTACAATGAGCAGTTCTTC.

CDR3 amino acids: CASRETGLAGETQYF. CDR3 DNA sequence: TGTGCCAGCAGAGAAACGGGACTAGCTGGTGAGACCCAGTACTTC. The J gene is TRBJ2-5, the V gene TRBV2, with 9 bases matching TRBD2. The junction had 10 bases not matched to a gene; V was cut back by 6 bases and J by 5 bases. CDR1 SNHLY and CDR2 FYNNEI come from the germline V gene. The CDR3 is made up of 15 amino acids.

As concerns this clone: It is unclear where the CDR3 begins or ends on the DNA, so no DNA is shown, and the CDR3 is as TCRdb lists it. The chain recombines TRBV21-1 with TRBJ1-5; the D call in the table, TRBD1, was not verified against the DNA. TRBV21-1 is classified as a pseudogene. The CDR3 has 17 amino acids, counting both end residues. CDR3 amino acids: CASSKALFGQGNQPQHF.

The chain joins TRBV7-3 to TRBJ1-1, with a possible D match to TRBD1 (5 bases). The CDR3 covers 13 residues. The germline V gene encodes CDR1 SGHTA and CDR2 FQGTGA. Trimming cost V 3 bases and J 4 bases, with 9 bases left between them. CDR3 nucleotides: TGTGCCAGCAGCTTGACAGCGATCACTGAAGCTTTCTTT. It specifies CASSLTAITEAFF.

The chain uses TRBV29-1 and TRBJ1-2; D is unclear. V shed 3 bases and J shed 3 bases, with 17 bases lying between them. The CDR3 totals 15 residues. Germline loops: CDR1 SQVTM, CDR2 ANQGSEA. The CDR3 nucleotides are TGCAGCGTTGAGGGAGCACCCCCAAGATACTATGGCTACACCTTC. Translation: CSVEGAPPRYYGYTF.

The gene calls are TRBV7-2 and TRBJ2-7; no clear D gene. The germline V gene encodes CDR1 SGHTA and CDR2 FQGNSA. The CDR3 sequence is 13 residues long. With 8 bases removed from V and 6 bases from J, the gap between germline ends came to 17 bases. The CDR3 DNA is TGTGCCAGCGCCCAGTCCGGAAGAACCGAGCAGTACGTC. This translates into CASAQSGRTEQYV.

V is TRBV11-3 and J is TRBJ1-3; the D is unclear. Germline CDR1 and CDR2: SGHNT and YENEEA. CDR3 length equals 13 residues. V shed 5 bases and J shed 0 bases, with 5 bases lying between them. The CDR3 sequence: CASSPNSGNTIYF. The CDR3 DNA reads as TGTGCCAGCAGCCCAAACTCTGGAAACACCATATATTTT.

The chain links TRBV4-1 to TRBJ1-4, with a possible D match to TRBD1 (5 bases). This CDR3 has 17 residues. Per the germline V gene, CDR1 is MGHRA and CDR2 is YSYEKL. The V and J ends lost 0 bases and 3 bases respectively, with 14 bases between them. The CDR3 reads CASSQEGQGSPNEKLFF. For the CDR3, the DNA is TGCGCCAGCAGCCAAGAAGGGCAGGGTTCTCCTAATGAAAAACTGTTTTTT.

The V call is TRBV29-1, the J call TRBJ1-1; tentatively, D is TRBD1 (5 bases). Germline loops: CDR1 SQVTM, CDR2 ANQGSEA. The V gene lost 4 bases and the J gene lost 4 bases, with 7 bases spanning the gap. CDR3 length: 11 amino acids. CDR3 nucleotides: TGCAGCGTTGTTGGGGGCACTGAAGCTTTCTTT. Its protein product is CSVVGGTEAFF.

The chain employs TRBV19 and TRBJ2-3; 7 bases are a match to TRBD2. With V trimmed by 5 bases and J by 4 bases, 9 bases remained unmatched. The CDR3 loop spans 15 amino acids. The germline V gene has CDR1 LNHDA and CDR2 SQIVND (reference sequence). This CDR3 reads CASSLGGSRSDTQYF. The CDR3 coding sequence is TGTGCCAGTAGTTTGGGCGGGAGCCGCTCAGATACGCAGTATTTT.

Regarding this clone: Its ends do not fully match the called genes, so a read error is possible. This chain connects TRBV7-9 to TRBJ2-7, with 10 bases matching TRBD1. Germline loops: CDR1 SEHNR, CDR2 FQNEAQ (reference sequence). This CDR3 has 12 amino acids. CDR3 sequence (DNA): TGTGCCAGCAGCTTACCCGACAGGGGGCTTTGTTTC. The encoded protein is CASSLPDRGLCF.

The J gene is TRBJ1-3, the V gene TRBV7-3, with D tentatively TRBD1 (6 bases). The CDR3 runs 14 residues. The germline CDR1 and CDR2 sequences are SGHTA and FQGTGA. Trimming took 2 bases from V and 8 from J, leaving 13 bases between them. The CDR3, as DNA: TGTGCCAGCAGCTTAGGTGGGGGCCGAGACACCATATATTTT. Protein: CASSLGGGRDTIYF.

This clone came up a few times. V and J are TRBV15 and TRBJ2-7, with 8 bases aligning to TRBD1. The V gene end was trimmed by 0 bases and the J gene end by 3 bases; junction bases not matched to a gene: 1. Germline V gives CDR1 LNHNV, CDR2 YYDKDF (reference sequence). The length of the CDR3 is 14 residues. In nucleotides, the CDR3 is TGTGCCACCAGCAGAGAAGGGACAGGCTACGAGCAGTACTTC. As protein: CATSREGTGYEQYF. Based on the CDR3 plus reference TRBV15 and TRBJ2-7, the full variable domain is DAMVIQNPRYQVTQFGKPVTLSCSQTLNHNVMYWYQQKSSQAPKLLFHYYDKDFNNEADTPDNFQSRRPNTSFCFLDIRSPGLGDTAMYLCATSREGTGYEQYFGPGTRLTVT.

This chain uses TRBV11-3 with TRBJ2-2, with unresolved D. This CDR3 spans 15 amino acids. The V gene's germline CDR1 is SGHNT and CDR2 YENEEA. V lost 0 bases and J lost 5, with 10 bases in between. Here the CDR3 reads CASSLDNRATGELFF. The DNA of the CDR3 is TGTGCCAGCAGCTTAGATAATCGAGCAACCGGGGAGCTGTTTTTT.

This sequence joins TRBV5-6 and TRBJ2-7, with TRBD1 matching 8 bases. The ends lost 3 bases at V and 4 bases at J; junction bases unmatched: 9. Germline CDR1 and CDR2: SGHDT and YYEEEE. This CDR3 region has 15 residues. The CDR3 coding sequence is TGTGCCAGCAGCTCTTACAGGGGGGAAACGTACGAGCAGTACTTC. This sequence encodes CASSSYRGETYEQYF.

This clone has more than one count but fewer than ten. The same CDR3 arises from other DNA sequences in this sample as well. The V and J genes are TRBV27 and TRBJ2-3, with unresolved D. Trimming pared 0 bases from V and 1 base from J, leaving 5 bases between. Germline V gene data show CDR1 as MNHEY and CDR2 as SMNVEV (reference sequence). There are 14 residues in the CDR3. The CDR3 nucleotides are TGTGCCAGCAGTTTATCGGCAGGCACAGATACGCAGTATTTT. It codes for CASSLSAGTDTQYF.

This clone was found once. The V call is TRBV27, the J call TRBJ1-2; D is undetermined. Trimming removed 3 bases from V and 8 bases from J, with 13 bases in between. The CDR3 is made up of 13 amino acids. Germline V CDR1 and CDR2: MNHEY, SMNVEV (reference sequence). This chain's CDR3 is CASSFGWGEGYTF. The CDR3 coding sequence is TGTGCCAGCAGTTTTGGGTGGGGAGAGGGCTACACCTTC.

V usage is TRBV7-2 and J usage is TRBJ2-3; D gene ambiguous. CDR3 length: 15 amino acids. Germline-derived CDR1 and CDR2 are SGHTA and FQGNSA. V was clipped by 6 bases and J by 0 bases, with 13 bases between them. CDR3 loop: CASSSHGTSTDTQYF. CDR3 coding DNA: TGTGCCAGCAGTTCACATGGCACGAGCACAGATACGCAGTATTTT. Together with reference TRBV7-2 and TRBJ2-3, the CDR3 gives the full variable domain: GAGVSQSPSNKVTEKGKDVELRCDPISGHTALYWYRQSLGQGLEFLIYFQGNSAPDKSGLPSDRFSAERTGGSVSTLTIQRTQQEDSAVYLCASSSHGTSTDTQYFGPGTRLTVL.